These 4 T cell receptor beta chains were sequenced from one sample in a study of T cell repertoires in cytomegalovirus infection. TCRdb reanalysed the reads using MiXCR and keeps one entry per CDR3 protein. The sample has approximately 500,000 distinct CDR3 sequences, approximately 10% seen once. Sequencing used PBMCs. These receptors were obtained from a human donor in good health (CMV status not recorded). Some clones in this sample may be carry-over from other donors' samples.

This clonotype was counted ten times or more. The gene calls are TRBV28 and TRBJ2-5; no clear D gene. The CDR3 consists of 16 residues. Germline V CDR1 and CDR2: MDHEN, SYDVKM. Trimming removed 6 bases at V and 5 bases at J, with 22 bases between. CDR3 in DNA: TGTGCCAGCAGCCGCTCTTCGGCCGGGCCGTGGGAGACCCAGTACTTC. This codes for CASSRSSAGPWETQYF.

This clonotype was found many times. CDR3 protein: CASTPLNEKLFF. The DNA of the CDR3 is TGTGCCAGCACCCCCCTTAATGAAAAACTGTTTTTT. The chain employs TRBV7-9 and TRBJ1-4; no firm D call. Germline CDR1 SEHNR, CDR2 FQNEAQ (reference sequence). The CDR3 length is 12 residues. Trimming cost V 7 bases and J 4 bases, with 7 bases left between them.

The chain has TRBV4-2 and TRBJ2-1; unclear D gene. This CDR3 contains 14 residues. The germline V gene has CDR1 LGHNA and CDR2 YNFKEQ. Trimming removed 1 base at V and 2 bases at J, with 6 bases between. The CDR3 spells CASSQGPPYNEQFF. The CDR3 DNA is TGTGCCAGCAGCCAAGGGCCTCCCTACAATGAGCAGTTCTTC.

This clonotype showed up just a few times. This chain joins TRBV6-1 and TRBJ2-2, with 8 bases lining up with TRBD2. The CDR3 has 18 amino acids. In germline, CDR1 is MNHNS, CDR2 SASEGT. J lost 4 bases, V lost 7 bases, and 17 bases had no gene match. CDR3 protein: CASNPRGMAGGSTGELFF. The CDR3 nucleotides read TGTGCCAGCAACCCCAGGGGAATGGCGGGGGGATCCACCGGGGAGCTGTTTTTT.